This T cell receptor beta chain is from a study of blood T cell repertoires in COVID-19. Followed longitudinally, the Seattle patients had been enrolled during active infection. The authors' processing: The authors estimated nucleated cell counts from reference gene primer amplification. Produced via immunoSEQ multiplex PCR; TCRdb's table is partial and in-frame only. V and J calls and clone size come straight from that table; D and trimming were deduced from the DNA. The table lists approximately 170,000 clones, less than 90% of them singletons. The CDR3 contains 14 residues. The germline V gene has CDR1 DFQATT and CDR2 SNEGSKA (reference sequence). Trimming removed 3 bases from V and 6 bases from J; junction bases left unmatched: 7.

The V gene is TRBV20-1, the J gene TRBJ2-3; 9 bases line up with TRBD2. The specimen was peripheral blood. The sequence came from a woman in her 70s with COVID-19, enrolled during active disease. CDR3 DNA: TGCAGTGCTAGTTTGGGACTAGCAACGGATACGCAGTATTTT. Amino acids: CSASLGLATDTQYF.